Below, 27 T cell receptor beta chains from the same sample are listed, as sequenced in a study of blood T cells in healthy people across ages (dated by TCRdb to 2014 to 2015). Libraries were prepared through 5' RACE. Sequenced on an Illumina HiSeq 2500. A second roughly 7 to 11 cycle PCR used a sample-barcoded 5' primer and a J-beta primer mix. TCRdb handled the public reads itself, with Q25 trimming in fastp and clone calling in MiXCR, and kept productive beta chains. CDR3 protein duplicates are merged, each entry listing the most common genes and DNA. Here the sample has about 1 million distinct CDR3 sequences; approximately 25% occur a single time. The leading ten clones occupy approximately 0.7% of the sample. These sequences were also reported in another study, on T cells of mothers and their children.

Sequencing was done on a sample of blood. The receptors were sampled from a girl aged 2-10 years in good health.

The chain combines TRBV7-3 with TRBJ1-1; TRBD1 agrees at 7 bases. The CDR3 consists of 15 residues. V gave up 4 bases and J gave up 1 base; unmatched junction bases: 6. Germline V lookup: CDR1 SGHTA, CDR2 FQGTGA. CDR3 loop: CASSSPGTENTEAFF. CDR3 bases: TGTGCCAGCAGCTCCCCGGGGACAGAGAACACTGAAGCTTTCTTT.

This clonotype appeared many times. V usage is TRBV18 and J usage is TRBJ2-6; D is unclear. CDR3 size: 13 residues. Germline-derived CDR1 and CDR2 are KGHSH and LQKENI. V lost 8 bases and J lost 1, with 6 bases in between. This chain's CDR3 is CASSPSGANVLTF. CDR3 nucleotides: TGTGCCAGCAGCCCGTCTGGGGCCAACGTCCTGACTTTC.

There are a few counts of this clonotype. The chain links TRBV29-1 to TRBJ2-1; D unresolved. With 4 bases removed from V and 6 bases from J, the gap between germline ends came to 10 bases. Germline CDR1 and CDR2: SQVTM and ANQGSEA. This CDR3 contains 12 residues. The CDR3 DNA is TGCAGCGTTGCCCTTAACGTCAATGAGCAGTTCTTC. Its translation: CSVALNVNEQFF.

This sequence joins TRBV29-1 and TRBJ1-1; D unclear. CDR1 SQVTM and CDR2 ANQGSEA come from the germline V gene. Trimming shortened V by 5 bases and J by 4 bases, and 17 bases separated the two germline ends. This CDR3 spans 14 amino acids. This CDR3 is CSVRSKVRVTEAFF. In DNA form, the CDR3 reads TGCAGCGTTAGAAGTAAGGTTAGGGTCACTGAAGCTTTCTTT.

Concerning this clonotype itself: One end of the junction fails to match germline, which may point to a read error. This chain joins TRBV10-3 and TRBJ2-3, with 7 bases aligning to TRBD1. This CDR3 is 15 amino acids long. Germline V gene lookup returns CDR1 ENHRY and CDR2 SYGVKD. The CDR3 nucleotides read TGTGGCATCAGTGAATGGGACAGCCCCACAGATACGCAGTATTTT. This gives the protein CGISEWDSPTDTQYF.

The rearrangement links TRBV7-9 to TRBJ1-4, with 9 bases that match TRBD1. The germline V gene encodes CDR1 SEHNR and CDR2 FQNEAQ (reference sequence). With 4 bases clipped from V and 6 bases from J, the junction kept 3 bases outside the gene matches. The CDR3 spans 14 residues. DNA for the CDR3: TGTGCCAGCAGCTCGGACAGGGGAGATGAAAAACTGTTTTTT. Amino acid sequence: CASSSDRGDEKLFF.

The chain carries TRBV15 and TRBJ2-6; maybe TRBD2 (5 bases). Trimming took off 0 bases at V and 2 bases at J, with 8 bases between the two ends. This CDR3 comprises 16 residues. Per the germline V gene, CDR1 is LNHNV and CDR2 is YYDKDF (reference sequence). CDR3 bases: TGTGCCACCAGCAGAGATAGCGCTACTGGGGCCAACGTCCTGACTTTC. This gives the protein CATSRDSATGANVLTF.

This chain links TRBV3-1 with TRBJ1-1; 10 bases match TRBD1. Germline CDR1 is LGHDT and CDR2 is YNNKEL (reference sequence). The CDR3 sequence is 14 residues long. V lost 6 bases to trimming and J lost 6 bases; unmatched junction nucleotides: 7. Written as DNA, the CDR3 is TGTGCCAGCAGGTTTTGGGACAGGGGAGCTGAAGCTTTCTTT. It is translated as CASRFWDRGAEAFF. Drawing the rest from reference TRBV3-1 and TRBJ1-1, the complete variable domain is DTAVSQTPKYLVTQMGNDKSIKCEQNLGHDTMYWYKQDSKKFLKIMFSYNNKELIINETVPNRFSPKSPDKAHLNLHINSLELGDSAVYFCASRFWDRGAEAFFGQGTRLTVV.

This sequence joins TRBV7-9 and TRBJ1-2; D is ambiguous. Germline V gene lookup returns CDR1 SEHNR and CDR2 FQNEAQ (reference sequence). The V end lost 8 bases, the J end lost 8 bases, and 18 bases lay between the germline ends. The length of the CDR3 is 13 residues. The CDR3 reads CASLRREDGGYTF. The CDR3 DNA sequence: TGTGCCAGCCTCCGTCGGGAGGATGGCGGCTACACCTTC.

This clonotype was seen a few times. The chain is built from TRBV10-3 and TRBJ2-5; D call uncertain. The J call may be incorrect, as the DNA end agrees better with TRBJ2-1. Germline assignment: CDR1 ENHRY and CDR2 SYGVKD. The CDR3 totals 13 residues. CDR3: CATYQQPLDEQFF. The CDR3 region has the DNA TGTGCCACCTACCAACAGCCTTTGGATGAGCAGTTCTTC.

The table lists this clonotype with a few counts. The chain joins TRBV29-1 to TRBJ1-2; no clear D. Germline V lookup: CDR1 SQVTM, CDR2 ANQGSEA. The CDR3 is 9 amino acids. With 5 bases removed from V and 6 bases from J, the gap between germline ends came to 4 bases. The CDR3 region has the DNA TGCAGCGTTCGGGATGGCTACACCTTC. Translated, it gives CSVRDGYTF.

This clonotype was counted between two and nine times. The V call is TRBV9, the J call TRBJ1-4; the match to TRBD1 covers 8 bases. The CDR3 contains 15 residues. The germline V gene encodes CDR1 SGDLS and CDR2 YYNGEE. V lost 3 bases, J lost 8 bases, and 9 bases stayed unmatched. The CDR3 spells CASSARTGLSEKLFF. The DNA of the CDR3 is TGTGCCAGCAGCGCCAGGACAGGGCTGAGCGAAAAACTGTTTTTT.

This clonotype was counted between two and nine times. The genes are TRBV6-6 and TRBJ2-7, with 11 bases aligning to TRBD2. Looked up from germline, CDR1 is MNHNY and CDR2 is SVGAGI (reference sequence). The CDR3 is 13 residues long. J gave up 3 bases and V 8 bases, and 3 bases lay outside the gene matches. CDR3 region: CASRTSGFYEQYF. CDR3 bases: TGTGCCAGCCGGACTAGCGGGTTCTACGAGCAGTACTTC.

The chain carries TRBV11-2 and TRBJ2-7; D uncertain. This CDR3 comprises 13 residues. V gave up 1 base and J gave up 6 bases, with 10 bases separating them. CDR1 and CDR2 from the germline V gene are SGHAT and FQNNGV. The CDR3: CASSLGFSLEQYF. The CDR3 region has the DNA TGTGCCAGCAGCTTAGGGTTTAGCCTCGAGCAGTACTTC.

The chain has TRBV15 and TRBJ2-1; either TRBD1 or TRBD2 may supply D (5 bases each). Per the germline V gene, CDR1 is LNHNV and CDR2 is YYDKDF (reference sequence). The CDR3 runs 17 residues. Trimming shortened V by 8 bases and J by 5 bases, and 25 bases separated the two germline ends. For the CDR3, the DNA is TGTGCCACCGCGCGGAGTAGGTCCACCATGGGGGACAATGAGCAGTTCTTC. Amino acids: CATARSRSTMGDNEQFF.

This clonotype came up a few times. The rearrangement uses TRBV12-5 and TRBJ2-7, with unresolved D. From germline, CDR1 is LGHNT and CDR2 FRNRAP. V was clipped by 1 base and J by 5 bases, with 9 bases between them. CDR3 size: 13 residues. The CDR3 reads CASGLDLWDEQYF. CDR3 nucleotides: TGTGCTAGTGGTTTGGACTTGTGGGACGAGCAGTACTTC.

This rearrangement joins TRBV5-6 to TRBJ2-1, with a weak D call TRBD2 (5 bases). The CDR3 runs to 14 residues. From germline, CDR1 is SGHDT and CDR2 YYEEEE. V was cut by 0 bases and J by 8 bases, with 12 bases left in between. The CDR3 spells CASSLATTSHEQFF. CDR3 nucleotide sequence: TGTGCCAGCAGCTTGGCCACCACTAGTCATGAGCAGTTCTTC.

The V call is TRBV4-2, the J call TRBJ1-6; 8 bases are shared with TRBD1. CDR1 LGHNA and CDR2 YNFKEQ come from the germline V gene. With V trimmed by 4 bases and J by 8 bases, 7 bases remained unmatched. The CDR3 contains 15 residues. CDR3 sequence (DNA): TGTGCCAGCAGCCCCCAGGACAGGGCTGATTCACCCCTCCACTTT. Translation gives CASSPQDRADSPLHF.

CDR3 sequence: CASSPNSLAKNIQYF. The CDR3 coding sequence is TGTGCCAGCAGCCCTAATTCTCTAGCCAAAAACATTCAGTACTTC. V is TRBV3-1 and J is TRBJ2-4; D gene ambiguous. The V gene's germline CDR1 is LGHDT and CDR2 YNNKEL (reference sequence). V was trimmed by 4 bases and J by 0 bases, leaving 10 bases between them. This CDR3 spans 15 amino acids.

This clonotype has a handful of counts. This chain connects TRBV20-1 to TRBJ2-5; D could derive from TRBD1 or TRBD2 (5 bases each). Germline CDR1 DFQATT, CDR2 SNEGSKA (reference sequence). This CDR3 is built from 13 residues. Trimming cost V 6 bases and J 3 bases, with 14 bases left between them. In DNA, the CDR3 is TGCAGTGCCCCCCGAGGGACCGAAGAGACCCAGTACTTC. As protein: CSAPRGTEETQYF.

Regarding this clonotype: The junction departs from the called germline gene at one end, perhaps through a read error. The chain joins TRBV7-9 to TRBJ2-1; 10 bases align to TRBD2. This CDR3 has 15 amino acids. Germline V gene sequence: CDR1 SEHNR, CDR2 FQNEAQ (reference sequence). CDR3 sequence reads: CASSLVTSGHDEQLF. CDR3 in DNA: TGTGCCAGCAGCTTAGTGACTAGCGGGCACGATGAGCAGCTCTTC.

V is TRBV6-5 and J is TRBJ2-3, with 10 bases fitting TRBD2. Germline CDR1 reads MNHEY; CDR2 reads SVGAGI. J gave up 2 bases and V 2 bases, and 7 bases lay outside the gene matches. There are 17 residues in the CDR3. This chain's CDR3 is CASSYGTSADTTDTQYF. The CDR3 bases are TGTGCCAGCAGTTACGGGACTAGCGCGGATACCACAGATACGCAGTATTTT.

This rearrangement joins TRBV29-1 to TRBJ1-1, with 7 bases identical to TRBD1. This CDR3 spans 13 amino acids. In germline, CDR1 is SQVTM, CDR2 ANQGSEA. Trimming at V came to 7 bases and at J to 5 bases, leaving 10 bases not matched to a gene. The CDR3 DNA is TGCAGCGCCAAGGGACAGTGGGTGACTGAAGCTTTCTTT. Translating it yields CSAKGQWVTEAFF.

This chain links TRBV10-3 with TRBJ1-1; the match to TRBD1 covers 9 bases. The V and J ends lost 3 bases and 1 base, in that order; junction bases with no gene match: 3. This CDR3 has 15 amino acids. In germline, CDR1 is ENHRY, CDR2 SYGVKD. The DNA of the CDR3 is TGTGCCATCAGTGACCCGGACAGGGGGAACACTGAAGCTTTCTTT. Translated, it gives CAISDPDRGNTEAFF.

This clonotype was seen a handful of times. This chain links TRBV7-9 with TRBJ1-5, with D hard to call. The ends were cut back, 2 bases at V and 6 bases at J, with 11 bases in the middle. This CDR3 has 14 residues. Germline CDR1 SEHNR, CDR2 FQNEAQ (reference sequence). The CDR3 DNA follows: TGTGCCAGCAGCTTATTGGTATCAGGTCAGCCCCAGCATTTT. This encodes CASSLLVSGQPQHF.

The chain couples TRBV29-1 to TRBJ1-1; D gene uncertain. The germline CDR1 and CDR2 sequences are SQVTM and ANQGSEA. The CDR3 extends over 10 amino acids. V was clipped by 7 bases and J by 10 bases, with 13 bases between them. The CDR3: CSGLDGVAFF. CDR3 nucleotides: TGCAGCGGCCTCGACGGAGTAGCTTTCTTT.

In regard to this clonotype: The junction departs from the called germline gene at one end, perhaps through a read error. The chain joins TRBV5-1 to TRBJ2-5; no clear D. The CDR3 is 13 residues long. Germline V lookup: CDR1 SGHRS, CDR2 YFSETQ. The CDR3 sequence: CASSLVGEETRYF. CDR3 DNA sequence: TGCGCCAGCAGCTTGGTTGGGGAAGAGACCCGGTACTTC.